These 11 T cell receptor beta chains came from one sample sequenced in a study of blood T cell repertoires in COVID-19. Clones were sequenced by immunoSEQ multiplex PCR, and TCRdb holds only the in-frame ones, with some missing. There are about 76,000 clones in the sample; about 88% occur only once, and approximately 1.4% lies in the top ten. The specimen sequenced was peripheral blood. These receptors were collected from a man aged 50-60 years with acute or convalescent COVID-19.

In its sample, this clone was seen once. V gene TRBV28 combines with J gene TRBJ2-7; perhaps TRBD1 as D (6 bases). Trimming removed 9 bases from V and 3 bases from J, with 9 bases in between. The germline gives CDR1 MDHEN, CDR2 SYDVKM. This CDR3 contains 11 residues. The CDR3 loop is CASQGFYEQYF. CDR3 coding DNA: TGTGCCAGTCAGGGGTTCTACGAGCAGTACTTC.

CDR3 sequence: CASSSTGTSGGYEQYF. The CDR3 DNA reads TGTGCCAGCAGCTCTACCGGGACTAGCGGGGGGTACGAGCAGTACTTC. The V and J genes are TRBV13 and TRBJ2-7, with TRBD2 matching over 15 bases. CDR1 and CDR2 (germline): PRHDT, FYEKMQ (reference sequence). This CDR3 has 16 residues. With V trimmed by 4 bases and J by 4 bases, 5 bases remained unmatched.

This chain joins TRBV5-4 and TRBJ2-2; the D gene is possibly TRBD2 (5 bases). Deletions cut 7 bases from V and 4 bases from J, with 17 bases between. CDR3 length: 15 residues. Germline values: CDR1 SGHNT, CDR2 YYREEE (reference sequence). The CDR3 sequence is CASVRRPDVTGELFF. The CDR3 DNA follows: TGTGCCAGCGTGAGGAGGCCCGACGTCACCGGGGAGCTGTTTTTT. Based on the CDR3 plus reference TRBV5-4 and TRBJ2-2, the full variable domain is ETGVTQSPTHLIKTRGQQVTLRCSSQSGHNTVSWYQQALGQGPQFIFQYYREEENGRGNFPPRFSGLQFPNYSSELNVNALELDDSALYLCASVRRPDVTGELFFGEGSRLTVL.

The rearrangement uses TRBV5-1 and TRBJ1-6; 11 bases match TRBD1. Trimming took 4 bases from V and 9 from J; bases not matched to a gene: 9. Germline-derived CDR1 and CDR2 are SGHRS and YFSETQ. The CDR3 is 16 amino acids. The CDR3, as DNA: TGCGCCAGCAGCGCACCTGGGACAGGGGGACGTTCACCCCTCCACTTT. It encodes CASSAPGTGGRSPLHF.

The chain combines TRBV2 with TRBJ2-3; D call uncertain. The CDR3 is 14 amino acids. V was trimmed by 4 bases and J by 2 bases, leaving 10 bases between them. Per the germline V gene, CDR1 is SNHLY and CDR2 is FYNNEI. The CDR3 DNA is TGTGCCAGCAGTGCGGGTCGTGTCACAGATACGCAGTATTTT. Translation: CASSAGRVTDTQYF.

The chain couples TRBV3-1 (or the pseudogene TRBV3-2) to TRBJ2-1; the D is unclear. The CDR3 covers 12 residues. The germline gives CDR1 LGHDT, CDR2 YNNKEL (reference sequence). Trimming left V 2 bases short and J 9 bases short, with 8 bases between. The CDR3 spells CASSQLASEQFF. DNA of the CDR3: TGTGCCAGCAGCCAATTAGCTTCTGAGCAGTTCTTC.

This clone came up once. The chain is built from TRBV7-3 and TRBJ2-5; possible D gene TRBD1, 6 bases. The CDR3 loop spans 15 amino acids. V was pared by 2 bases and J by 2 bases, with 12 bases between. CDR1 is SGHTA and CDR2 is FQGTGA in the germline V gene. In DNA form, the CDR3 reads TGTGCCAGCAGCTTACCCGGAGGACAGCAAGAGACCCAGTACTTC. Translated, it gives CASSLPGGQQETQYF.

V gene TRBV29-1 combines with J gene TRBJ1-1; D is unclear. V lost 6 bases and J 5 bases, leaving 16 bases between the germline ends. Germline V gene sequence: CDR1 SQVTM, CDR2 ANQGSEA. The CDR3 length is 13 residues. CDR3 residues: CSVGSSGWTEAFF. In DNA form, the CDR3 reads TGCAGCGTGGGCAGTTCGGGGTGGACTGAAGCTTTCTTT.

V usage is TRBV28 and J usage is TRBJ2-3; D is undetermined. V dropped 11 bases and J dropped 4 bases, with 4 bases sitting between them. This CDR3 spans 9 amino acids. Germline CDR1 MDHEN, CDR2 SYDVKM. The CDR3 coding sequence is TGTGCCCGTTCAGATACGCAGTATTTT. Its translation is CARSDTQYF.

The chain couples TRBV19 to TRBJ1-3; D is possibly TRBD1 (6 bases). V lost 6 bases to trimming and J lost 0 bases, with 6 bases between them. This CDR3 is built from 13 residues. Germline V gives CDR1 LNHDA, CDR2 SQIVND (reference sequence). The CDR3 here is CASRQGSGNTIYF. In nucleotides, the CDR3 is TGTGCCAGTAGACAGGGCTCTGGAAACACCATATATTTT.

This rearrangement joins TRBV28 to TRBJ2-1; D gene unclear. The length of the CDR3 is 11 residues. Trimming took 4 bases from V and 4 from J, leaving 2 bases between them. Germline V lookup: CDR1 MDHEN, CDR2 SYDVKM. As DNA, the CDR3 is TGTGCCAGCAGTTCTTACAATGAGCAGTTCTTC. It is translated as CASSSYNEQFF.